These T cell receptor beta chains were read from a single sample in a study of shared clonotypes between healthy human individuals. Only in-frame clones appear in the TCRdb table, and some are missing; sequencing was by immunoSEQ multiplex PCR. Here the sample spans over a million clones, more than 75% being singletons. The sample comprised memory CD4+ T cells from PBMCs. The receptors derive from a man aged 18 to 35 in good health. Some clones in this sample may be carry-over from other donors' samples. The CDR3 runs from the conserved cysteine through the conserved F or W. A D gene is named only where the DNA matches it firmly. Clone size, where shown, is once, few, many, or a class for clones that have expanded.

cdr3_aa cdr3_nt clone_size v_call d_call j_call
CASSAGQRVWSQPQHF TGTGCCAGCAGCGCTGGACAGAGGGTCTGGAGTCAGCCCCAGCATTTT few TRBV2 NA TRBJ1-5
CASGGDSYSYEQYF TGTGCCAGCGGGGGGGACAGCTATTCCTACGAGCAGTACTTC NA TRBV2 NA TRBJ2-7
CASSAKGGGSETQYF TGTGCCAGCAGCGCAAAAGGGGGCGGCAGCGAGACCCAGTACTTC NA TRBV21-1 NA TRBJ2-5
CASSRTEREPRETQYF TGTGCCAGCAGCCGGACCGAGCGGGAGCCTCGAGAGACCCAGTACTTC NA TRBV4-2 TRBD2 TRBJ2-5
CASRTTESSYNEQFF TGTGCCAGCAGGACGACCGAGAGCTCCTACAATGAGCAGTTCTTC NA TRBV6-1 NA TRBJ2-1
CASSPTNQPQHF TGTGCCAGCAGCCCCACCAATCAGCCCCAGCATTTT NA TRBV5-8 NA TRBJ1-5
CASSLPSGTNGYTF TGCGCCAGCAGCTTGCCTTCCGGGACGAATGGCTACACCTTC NA TRBV5-1 NA TRBJ1-2
CASSYRVQETQYF TGTGCCAGCAGTTACAGGGTCCAAGAGACCCAGTACTTC few TRBV6-5 NA TRBJ2-5
CASSLLGGAGNTIYF TGTGCCAGCAGCTTACTTGGAGGGGCTGGAAACACCATATATTTT NA TRBV11-2 NA TRBJ1-3
CASSGSTGVNEKLFF TGTGCCAGCAGCGGCTCAACAGGGGTAAATGAAAAACTGTTTTTT NA TRBV5-8 TRBD1 TRBJ1-4
CASSPRQGGNYEQYF TGTGCCAGCTCACCGCGACAGGGGGGAAACTACGAGCAGTACTTC NA TRBV18 TRBD1 TRBJ2-7
CASSEREVDGYTF TGTGCCAGCAGTGAAAGGGAAGTGGATGGCTACACCTTC NA TRBV6-1 NA TRBJ1-2
CASSVGLAASTDTQYF TGTGCCAGCAGCGTGGGACTAGCGGCTAGCACAGATACGCAGTATTTT NA TRBV9 TRBD2 TRBJ2-3
CASFTITGALGNEQFF TGTGCCAGCTTCACGATTACGGGGGCTTTGGGGAATGAGCAGTTCTTC NA TRBV18 NA TRBJ2-1
CSYKNTGELFF TGCAGCTATAAAAACACCGGGGAGCTGTTTTTT NA TRBV29-1 NA TRBJ2-2
CASSQEGSGSSTDTQYF TGCGCCAGCAGCCAAGAGGGCAGCGGCTCTAGCACAGATACGCAGTATTTT NA TRBV4-3 NA TRBJ2-3
CASSQTWGTEAFF TGTGCCAGCAGCCAGACCTGGGGCACTGAAGCTTTCTTT once TRBV7-2 NA TRBJ1-1
CASSQVPGISTYGYTF TGCGCCAGCAGCCAAGTTCCCGGGATAAGTACCTATGGCTACACCTTC NA TRBV4-1 NA TRBJ1-2
CSVGTVNQPQHF TGCAGCGTAGGGACAGTAAATCAGCCCCAGCATTTT NA TRBV29-1 TRBD1 TRBJ1-5
CASSSGENSNQPQHF TGTGCCAGCAGCTCGGGAGAAAATAGCAATCAGCCCCAGCATTTT NA TRBV9 NA TRBJ1-5
CASSLVGAQYF TGTGCCAGCAGCTTAGTAGGAGCGCAGTATTTT NA TRBV7-9 NA TRBJ2-3
CASSQDEGTEAFF TGCGCCAGCAGCCAAGATGAGGGGACTGAAGCTTTCTTT NA TRBV4-3 NA TRBJ1-1
CASSYNGGQDTEAFF TGTGCCAGCAGTTATAACGGGGGTCAGGACACTGAAGCTTTCTTT NA TRBV6-5 NA TRBJ1-1
CSSETDTQYF TGCAGCTCAGAGACAGATACGCAGTATTTT NA TRBV29-1 NA TRBJ2-3
CASSFEGTSGAYEQYF TGTGCCAGCAGCTTCGAGGGGACTAGCGGGGCCTACGAGCAGTACTTC NA TRBV7-3 TRBD2 TRBJ2-7
CASRGVPAYEQYF TGTGCCAGCAGGGGGGTCCCAGCCTACGAGCAGTACTTC NA TRBV6-5 NA TRBJ2-7
CASSMMSQGYTF TGTGCCAGCAGTATGATGTCTCAAGGCTACACCTTC NA TRBV28 NA TRBJ1-2
CASSLGRDYGYTF TGCGCCAGCAGCTTGGGGCGGGACTATGGCTACACCTTC once TRBV5-1 NA TRBJ1-2
CASSEFMGGNQPQHF TGTGCCAGCAGTGAATTTATGGGAGGCAATCAGCCCCAGCATTTT few TRBV2 NA TRBJ1-5
CASSLYPGTNGELFF TGTGCCAGCAGTTTATATCCAGGGACGAACGGGGAGCTGTTTTTT NA TRBV28 NA TRBJ2-2
CASSVALGGNTGELFF TGTGCCAGCAGCGTAGCACTAGGTGGGAACACCGGGGAGCTGTTTTTT NA TRBV9 NA TRBJ2-2
CASSLQVTYEQYF TGTGCCAGCAGCTTACAGGTTACCTACGAGCAGTACTTC NA TRBV7-2 NA TRBJ2-7
CASSPGLIYNEQFF TGTGCCAGCAGTCCGGGACTAATCTACAATGAGCAGTTCTTC NA TRBV28 TRBD2 TRBJ2-1
CASSQQTGPYEQYF TGTGCCAGCTCACAACAGACCGGACCCTACGAGCAGTACTTC NA TRBV18 NA TRBJ2-7
CSVVLPNEKLFF TGCAGCGTTGTCTTACCGAATGAAAAACTGTTTTTT few TRBV29-1 NA TRBJ1-4
CASRQGSVGTEAFF TGTGCCAGCAGACAGGGGAGTGTAGGAACTGAAGCTTTCTTT NA TRBV28 TRBD1 TRBJ1-1
CASSYSGDGETQYF TGTGCCAGCAGTTACTCGGGGGACGGGGAAACCCAGTACTTC NA TRBV6-6 NA TRBJ2-5
CASSVTGALLYKYF TGTGCCAGCAGCGTTACAGGGGCACTGTTGTATAAGTACTTC NA TRBV7-8 TRBD1 TRBJ2-7
CASSPPPHLGLAGHQETQYF TGTGCCAGTAGCCCCCCGCCCCACCTGGGACTAGCGGGACACCAAGAGACCCAGTACTTC NA TRBV19 TRBD2 TRBJ2-5
CASAGQGLSHNEQFF TGTGCCAGCGCTGGACAGGGACTGAGCCACAATGAGCAGTTCTTC NA TRBV5-4 TRBD1 TRBJ2-1
CASSLGDRGIGANVLTF TGTGCCAGCAGCTTAGGGGACAGGGGGATTGGGGCCAACGTCCTGACTTTC NA TRBV7-2 TRBD1 TRBJ2-6
CSVGGAGFDQPQHF TGCAGCGTAGGTGGGGCAGGTTTTGATCAGCCCCAGCATTTT many TRBV29-1 NA TRBJ1-5
CASSVDRGETQYF TGTGCCAGCAGCGTCGACAGAGGAGAGACCCAGTACTTC NA TRBV9 NA TRBJ2-5
CASSRALQGRDGYTF TGTGCCAGCAGCCGCGCCTTACAGGGTAGGGATGGCTACACCTTC NA TRBV6-6 NA TRBJ1-2
CASSFGRGSYSGANVLTF TGTGCCAGCTCATTCGGCAGGGGGAGTTACTCTGGGGCCAACGTCCTGACTTTC NA TRBV18 TRBD1 TRBJ2-6
CASSLIDSQPQHF TGTGCCAGCAGCTTAATAGATAGTCAGCCCCAGCATTTT NA TRBV11-2 NA TRBJ1-5
CASSQDGGGAGTGNTIYF TGCGCCAGCAGCCAAGACGGGGGAGGGGCAGGGACTGGAAACACCATATATTTT once TRBV4-1 NA TRBJ1-3
CASSPPGHSNTEAFF TGTGCCAGCAGCCCGCCGGGACACTCCAACACTGAAGCTTTCTTT NA TRBV5-4 NA TRBJ1-1